Sequencing of this T cell receptor beta chain was carried out in a study of radiotherapy plus CTLA-4 blockade in lung cancer. The study, taken as a whole, reports: An expansion of tumor-derived TCR clones occurred in blood after radiotherapy plus ipilimumab.

Clones were sequenced by immunoSEQ multiplex PCR, and TCRdb holds only the in-frame ones, with some missing. The data contain 100,000 or so clones, roughly 80% of them singletons. A note on this clone: Its antigen is not known.

There are 14 residues in the CDR3. Germline values: CDR1 SGHNT, CDR2 YYREEE (reference sequence). Losses at the gene ends were 2 bases for V and 6 bases for J; bases not matched to a gene: 3. This clonotype was sampled from a human donor with non-small cell lung cancer that progressed on radiotherapy plus ipilimumab. The rearrangement joins TRBV5-4 to TRBJ2-1; 9 nucleotides match TRBD2. This sample comprised peripheral blood, obtained from a patient treated with radiotherapy plus ipilimumab. The CDR3 region is CASSLAGGTNEQFF. The CDR3 nucleotides read TGTGCCAGCAGCTTAGCGGGAGGTACCAATGAGCAGTTCTTC.